These 26 T cell receptor beta chains were sequenced from one sample in a study of T cells expressing NK-cell markers. TCRdb reprocessed the 5' RACE reads, with one entry per CDR3 protein and no DNA. This sample contains 550,000 to 600,000 distinct CDR3 sequences. The sequencing input was blood T cells: a sorted CD56 or NKG2C T cell subset, CD4+ or CD8+ T cells, or bulk PBMC T cells (not recorded which). These receptors all come from a man between 18 and 35 years old in good health.

This chain joins TRBV20-1 and TRBJ2-7; TCRdb's D gene call, TRBD1, goes unchecked for lack of DNA. This CDR3 has 13 amino acids. Germline assignment: CDR1 DFQATT and CDR2 SNEGSKA (reference sequence). The CDR3 sequence: CSATPGQLGEQYF.

The CDR3 region is CASSLVGGPSNQPQHF. The V gene is TRBV5-1, the J gene TRBJ1-5; as DNA is missing, the TRBD1 call by TCRdb cannot be tested. This CDR3 contains 16 residues. Germline loops: CDR1 SGHRS, CDR2 YFSETQ.

The chain links TRBV7-2 to TRBJ2-1; the D call of TRBD2 rests on TCRdb alone, since no DNA is present to check it. Germline V lookup: CDR1 SGHTA, CDR2 FQGNSA. The CDR3 is made up of 14 amino acids. CDR3 region: CASRAGASFDEQFF.

The V call is TRBV12-3 or TRBV12-4, the J call TRBJ2-7; the D call of TRBD2 rests on TCRdb alone, since no DNA is present to check it. This CDR3 is built from 16 residues. The CDR3 region is CASSLQFGGSTYEQYF.

The chain has TRBV12-5 and TRBJ1-4. The CDR3 totals 14 residues. The V gene's germline CDR1 is LGHNT and CDR2 FRNRAP. The CDR3 protein is CASGSRGDREKLFF.

This chain connects TRBV19 to TRBJ2-3. The CDR3 spans 14 residues. The germline V gene encodes CDR1 LNHDA and CDR2 SQIVND (reference sequence). CDR3 protein: CATKIGRRTDTQYF. Variable domain in full (rest from reference TRBV19 and TRBJ2-3): DGGITQSPKYLFRKEGQNVTLSCEQNLNHDAMYWYRQDPGQGLRLIYYSQIVNDFQKGDIAEGYSVSREKKESFPLTVTSAQKNPTAFYLCATKIGRRTDTQYFGPGTRLTVL.

This chain uses TRBV15 with TRBJ1-1; checking the TCRdb D call of TRBD1 is not possible without DNA. CDR1 and CDR2 from the germline V gene are LNHNV and YYDKDF (reference sequence). This CDR3 is 14 amino acids long. The CDR3 spells CATSRRDQNTEAFF.

CDR3 loop: CASSSSDRRGEKLFF. V gene TRBV5-1 combines with J gene TRBJ1-4; TCRdb's D gene call, TRBD1, goes unchecked for lack of DNA. Germline V gene sequence: CDR1 SGHRS, CDR2 YFSETQ. CDR3 length equals 15 residues.

The chain employs TRBV9 and TRBJ2-1; TCRdb's assignment of TRBD2 cannot be checked, as there is no DNA. The germline V gene encodes CDR1 SGDLS and CDR2 YYNGEE. The CDR3 runs 16 residues. This CDR3 reads CASSAPGTSGMDEQFF.

The J gene is TRBJ1-2, the V gene TRBV12-3 or TRBV12-4. This CDR3 comprises 14 residues. CDR3 loop: CAAGRDSSFSGYTF.

The chain carries TRBV5-1 and TRBJ2-5; the D gene TCRdb calls, TRBD1, cannot be checked with no DNA. This CDR3 is 15 amino acids long. Germline loops: CDR1 SGHRS, CDR2 YFSETQ. CDR3 residues: CASSLAGQGRETQYF.

The rearrangement joins TRBV5-1 to TRBJ2-5; there is no DNA to check the TCRdb D call of TRBD1. The length of the CDR3 is 14 residues. Germline V gene data show CDR1 as SGHRS and CDR2 as YFSETQ. This CDR3 reads CASSTTGTVQTQYF.

The chain recombines TRBV7-8 with TRBJ2-5; lacking DNA, the TRBD2 call made by TCRdb goes unchecked. Per germline, CDR1 SGHVS and CDR2 FQNEAQ. The CDR3 consists of 15 residues. The CDR3 is CASTLLAGPEETQYF.

J is TRBJ2-5 and V is TRBV5-5; TCRdb's D call of TRBD2 is untestable without DNA. The CDR3 has 15 residues. Per germline, CDR1 SGHKS and CDR2 YYEKEE (reference sequence). Here the CDR3 reads CASSTSGTGEETQYF.

This chain connects TRBV6-2 or TRBV6-3 to TRBJ2-5; as DNA is missing, the TRBD2 call by TCRdb cannot be tested. Germline V lookup: CDR1 MNHEY, CDR2 SVGEGT. The length of the CDR3 is 13 residues. The CDR3 region is CASTLAGAETQYF.

This rearrangement joins TRBV7-8 to TRBJ2-2; TCRdb's D call, TRBD1, is unchecked because there is no DNA. CDR3 size: 15 residues. Germline CDR1 and CDR2: SGHVS and FQNEAQ. The CDR3 region is CARMGVGDEAGELFF.

The gene calls are TRBV6-1 and TRBJ1-4; TCRdb picks TRBD1, but there is no DNA to check that call. CDR3 length: 15 residues. CDR1 is MNHNS and CDR2 is SASEGT in the germline V gene. The CDR3 here is CASSEWTAINEKLFF.

This chain links TRBV5-1 with TRBJ2-5; the D call of TRBD1 rests on TCRdb alone, since no DNA is present to check it. This CDR3 spans 14 amino acids. Germline V gene lookup returns CDR1 SGHRS and CDR2 YFSETQ. The CDR3 is CASSLGGKQETQYF.

This rearrangement joins TRBV7-2 to TRBJ2-1; TCRdb calls TRBD1, which cannot be checked without DNA. The CDR3 contains 12 residues. The V gene's germline CDR1 is SGHTA and CDR2 FQGNSA. CDR3 sequence: CASRTDRPWQFF.

V gene TRBV27 combines with J gene TRBJ2-1. Per the germline V gene, CDR1 is MNHEY and CDR2 is SMNVEV (reference sequence). CDR3 length: 14 amino acids. CDR3 protein: CASIRGTFGDEQFF.

The chain joins TRBV7-2 to TRBJ2-1; there is no DNA to check the TCRdb D call of TRBD2. The CDR3 consists of 15 residues. The germline CDR1 and CDR2 sequences are SGHTA and FQGNSA. CDR3 residues: CASSPGTSGRVGQFF. The variable domain in full, completed from reference TRBV7-2 and TRBJ2-1, reads GAGVSQSPSNKVTEKGKDVELRCDPISGHTALYWYRQSLGQGLEFLIYFQGNSAPDKSGLPSDRFSAERTGGSVSTLTIQRTQQEDSAVYLCASSPGTSGRVGQFFGPGTRLTVL.

The chain's CDR3 is CASSPHRQPFHLNHYGYTF. This chain joins TRBV12-3 or TRBV12-4 and TRBJ1-2; without DNA, the TCRdb call of TRBD1 cannot be checked. The CDR3 totals 19 residues.

The V gene is TRBV7-9, the J gene TRBJ2-1; the TRBD1 assignment by TCRdb is unverifiable without DNA. The CDR3 runs to 12 residues. Per the germline V gene, CDR1 is SEHNR and CDR2 is FQNEAQ (reference sequence). The CDR3 sequence is CASSLEEDRKFF.

The chain recombines TRBV7-8 with TRBJ2-5. Germline-derived CDR1 and CDR2 are SGHVS and FQNEAQ. The length of the CDR3 is 14 residues. CDR3 in amino acids: CASSLKRSPETQYF.

This chain joins TRBV20-1 and TRBJ1-1. This CDR3 is 12 amino acids long. In germline, CDR1 is DFQATT, CDR2 SNEGSKA (reference sequence). This CDR3 is CSARNRDRIAFF.

The gene calls are TRBV4-1 and TRBJ2-1; TCRdb returns TRBD1, unconfirmable since there is no DNA. Per the germline V gene, CDR1 is MGHRA and CDR2 is YSYEKL. The CDR3 covers 17 residues. The CDR3 reads CASSQDPPGVLHNEQFF.